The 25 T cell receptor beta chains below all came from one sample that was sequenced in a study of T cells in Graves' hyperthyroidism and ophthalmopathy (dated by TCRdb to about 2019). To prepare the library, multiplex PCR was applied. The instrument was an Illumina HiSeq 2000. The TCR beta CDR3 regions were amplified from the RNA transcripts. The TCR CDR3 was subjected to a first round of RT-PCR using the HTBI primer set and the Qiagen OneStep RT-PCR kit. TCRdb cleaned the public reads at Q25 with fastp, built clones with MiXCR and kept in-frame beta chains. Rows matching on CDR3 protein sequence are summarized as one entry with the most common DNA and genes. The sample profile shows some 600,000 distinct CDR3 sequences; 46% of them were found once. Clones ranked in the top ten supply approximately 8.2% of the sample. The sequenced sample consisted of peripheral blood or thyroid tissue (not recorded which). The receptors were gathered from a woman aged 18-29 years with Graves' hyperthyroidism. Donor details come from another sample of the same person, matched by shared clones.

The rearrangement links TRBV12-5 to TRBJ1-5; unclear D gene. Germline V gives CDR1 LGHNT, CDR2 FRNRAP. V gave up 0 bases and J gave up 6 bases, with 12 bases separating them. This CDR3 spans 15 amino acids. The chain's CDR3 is CASGLVAREGQPQHF. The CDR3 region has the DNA TGTGCTAGTGGTTTGGTAGCAAGGGAGGGTCAGCCCCAGCATTTT. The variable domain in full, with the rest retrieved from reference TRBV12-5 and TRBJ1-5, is DARVTQTPRHKVTEMGQEVTMRCQPILGHNTVFWYRQTMMQGLELLAYFRNRAPLDDSGMPKDRFSAEMPDATLATLKIQPSEPRDSAVYFCASGLVAREGQPQHFGDGTRLSIL.

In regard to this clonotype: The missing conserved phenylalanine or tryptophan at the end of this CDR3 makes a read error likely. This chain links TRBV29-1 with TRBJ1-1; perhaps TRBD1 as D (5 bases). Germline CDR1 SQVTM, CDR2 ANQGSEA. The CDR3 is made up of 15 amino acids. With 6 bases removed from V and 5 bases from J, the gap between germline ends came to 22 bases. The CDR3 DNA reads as TGCAGCGTGGCGGTAGGGGCGGGAAAGTGGACTGAAGCTTTCCTT. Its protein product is CSVAVGAGKWTEAFL.

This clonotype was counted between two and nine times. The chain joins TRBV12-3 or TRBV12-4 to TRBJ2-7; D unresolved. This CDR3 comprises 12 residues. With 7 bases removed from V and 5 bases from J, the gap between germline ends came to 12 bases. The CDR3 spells CASTSDHHEQYF. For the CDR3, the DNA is TGTGCCAGCACCTCGGACCACCACGAGCAGTACTTC.

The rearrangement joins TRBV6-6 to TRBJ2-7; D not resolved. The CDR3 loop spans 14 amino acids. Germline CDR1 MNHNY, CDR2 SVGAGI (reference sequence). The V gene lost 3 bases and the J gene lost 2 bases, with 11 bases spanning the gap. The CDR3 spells CASSYHDGTYEQYF. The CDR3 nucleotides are TGTGCCAGCAGTTATCACGACGGTACCTACGAGCAGTACTTC.

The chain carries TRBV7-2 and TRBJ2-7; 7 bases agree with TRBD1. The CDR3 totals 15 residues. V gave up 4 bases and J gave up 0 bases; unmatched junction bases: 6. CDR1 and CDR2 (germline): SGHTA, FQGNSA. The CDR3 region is CASSSRDSSSYEQYF. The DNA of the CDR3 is TGTGCCAGCAGCTCCCGGGACAGCAGCTCCTACGAGCAGTACTTC.

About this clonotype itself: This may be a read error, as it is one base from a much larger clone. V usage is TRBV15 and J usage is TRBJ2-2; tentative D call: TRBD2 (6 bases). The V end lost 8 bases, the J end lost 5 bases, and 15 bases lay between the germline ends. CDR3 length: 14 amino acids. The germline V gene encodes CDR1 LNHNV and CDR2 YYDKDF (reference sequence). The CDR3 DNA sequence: TGTGCCACCGGGTCGCGGGGTGGGACCGGGGAGCTGTTTTTT. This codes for CATGSRGGTGELFF.

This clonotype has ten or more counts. This CDR3 reads CASSRSIEAFF. The CDR3 DNA is TGTGCCAGCAGCCGAAGTATTGAAGCTTTCTTT. J is TRBJ1-1 and V is TRBV7-9; D not certain. V gave up 5 bases and J gave up 7 bases, with 8 bases separating them. This CDR3 is built from 11 residues. Germline V CDR1 and CDR2: SEHNR, FQNEAQ (reference sequence).

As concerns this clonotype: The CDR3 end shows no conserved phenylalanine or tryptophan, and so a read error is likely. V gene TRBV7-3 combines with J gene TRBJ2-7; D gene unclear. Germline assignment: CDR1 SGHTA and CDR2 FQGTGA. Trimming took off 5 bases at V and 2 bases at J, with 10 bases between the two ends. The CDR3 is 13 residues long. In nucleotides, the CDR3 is TGTGCCAGCAGCCTGGAAGAAACCTACGAGCAGTACCTC. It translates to CASSLEETYEQYL.

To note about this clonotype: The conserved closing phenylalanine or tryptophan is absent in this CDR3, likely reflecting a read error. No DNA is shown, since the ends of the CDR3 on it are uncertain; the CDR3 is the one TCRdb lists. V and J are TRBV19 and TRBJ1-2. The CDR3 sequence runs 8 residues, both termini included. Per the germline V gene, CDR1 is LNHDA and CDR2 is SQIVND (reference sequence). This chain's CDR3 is CASSIPPL.

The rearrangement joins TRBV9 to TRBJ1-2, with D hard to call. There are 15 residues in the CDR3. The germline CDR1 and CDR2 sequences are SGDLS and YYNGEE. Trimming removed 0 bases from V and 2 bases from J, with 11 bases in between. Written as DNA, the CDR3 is TGTGCCAGCAGCGTAGATCTCGGGCAGAACTATGGCTACACCTTC. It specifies CASSVDLGQNYGYTF. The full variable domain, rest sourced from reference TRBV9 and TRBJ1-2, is DSGVTQTPKHLITATGQRVTLRCSPRSGDLSVYWYQQSLDQGLQFLIQYYNGEERAKGNILERFSAQQFPDLHSELNLSSLELGDSALYFCASSVDLGQNYGYTFGSGTRLTVV.

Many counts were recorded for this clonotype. Here the CDR3 reads CASSVLGYEQYF. CDR3 coding DNA: TGTGCCAGCAGTGTGCTGGGTTACGAGCAGTACTTC. This sequence joins TRBV2 and TRBJ2-7; no clear D. The V end lost 4 bases, the J end lost 4 bases, and 8 bases lay between the germline ends. This CDR3 region has 12 residues. Germline CDR1 reads SNHLY; CDR2 reads FYNNEI. Full variable domain (outside the CDR3, taken from reference TRBV2 and TRBJ2-7): EPEVTQTPSHQVTQMGQEVILRCVPISNHLYFYWYRQILGQKVEFLVSFYNNEISEKSEIFDDQFSVERPDGSNFTLKIRSTKLEDSAMYFCASSVLGYEQYFGPGTRLTVT.

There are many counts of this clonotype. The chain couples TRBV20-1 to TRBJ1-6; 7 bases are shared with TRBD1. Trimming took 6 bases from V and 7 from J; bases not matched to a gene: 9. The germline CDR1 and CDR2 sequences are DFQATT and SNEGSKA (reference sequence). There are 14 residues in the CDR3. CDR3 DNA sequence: TGCAGTGCGTCGGCCGGGACAGAGAATTCACCCCTCCACTTT. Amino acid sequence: CSASAGTENSPLHF.

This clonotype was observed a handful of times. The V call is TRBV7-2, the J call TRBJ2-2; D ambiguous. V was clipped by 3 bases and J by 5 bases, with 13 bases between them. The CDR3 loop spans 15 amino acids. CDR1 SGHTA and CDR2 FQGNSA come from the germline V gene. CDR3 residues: CASSFWTHTTGELFF. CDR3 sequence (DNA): TGTGCCAGCAGCTTCTGGACGCATACGACCGGGGAGCTGTTTTTT.

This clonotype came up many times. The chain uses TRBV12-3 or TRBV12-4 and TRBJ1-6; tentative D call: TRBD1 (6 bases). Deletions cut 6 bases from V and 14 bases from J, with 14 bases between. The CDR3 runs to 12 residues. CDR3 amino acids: CASRWGPRTLHF. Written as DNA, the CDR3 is TGTGCCAGCAGGTGGGGGCCGAGGACCCTCCACTTT.

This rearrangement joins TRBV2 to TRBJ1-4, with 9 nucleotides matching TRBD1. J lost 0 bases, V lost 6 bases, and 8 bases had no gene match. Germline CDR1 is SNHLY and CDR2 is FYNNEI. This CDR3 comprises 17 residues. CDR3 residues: CASSPRTGAATNEKLFF. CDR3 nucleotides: TGTGCCAGCAGCCCGCGGACAGGGGCCGCAACTAATGAAAAACTGTTTTTT.

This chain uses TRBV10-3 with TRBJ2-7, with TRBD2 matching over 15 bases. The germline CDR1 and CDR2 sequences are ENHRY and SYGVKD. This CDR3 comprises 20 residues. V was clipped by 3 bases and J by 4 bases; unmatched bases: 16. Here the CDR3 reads CAISEGAGTSGRRRAYEQYF. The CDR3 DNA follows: TGTGCCATCAGTGAAGGAGCCGGGACTAGCGGGAGGAGGAGGGCTTACGAGCAGTACTTC.

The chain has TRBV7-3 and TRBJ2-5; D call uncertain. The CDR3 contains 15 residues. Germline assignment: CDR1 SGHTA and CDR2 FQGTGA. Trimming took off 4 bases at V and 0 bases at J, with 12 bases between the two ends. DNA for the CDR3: TGTGCCAGCAGCTCCCCCGACCGGGACCAAGAGACCCAGTACTTC. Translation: CASSSPDRDQETQYF.

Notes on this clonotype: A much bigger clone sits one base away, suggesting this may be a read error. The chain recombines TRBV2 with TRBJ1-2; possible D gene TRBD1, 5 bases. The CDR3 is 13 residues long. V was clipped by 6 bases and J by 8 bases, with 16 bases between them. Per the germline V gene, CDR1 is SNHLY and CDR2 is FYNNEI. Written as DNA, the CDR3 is TGTGCCAGCAGCCTAGTCCAGGGCGGCGGCTACACCTTC. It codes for CASSLVQGGGYTF.

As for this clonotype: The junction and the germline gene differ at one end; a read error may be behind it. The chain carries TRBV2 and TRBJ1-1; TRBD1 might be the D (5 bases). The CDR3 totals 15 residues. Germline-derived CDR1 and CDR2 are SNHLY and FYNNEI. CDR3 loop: CASSQRDWTNTEAFF. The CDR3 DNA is TGCGCCAGCAGCCAACGAGACTGGACAAACACTGAAGCTTTCTTT. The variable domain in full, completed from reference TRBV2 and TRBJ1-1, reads EPEVTQTPSHQVTQMGQEVILRCVPISNHLYFYWYRQILGQKVEFLVSFYNNEISEKSEIFDDQFSVERPDGSNFTLKIRSTKLEDSAMYFCASSQRDWTNTEAFFGQGTRLTVV.

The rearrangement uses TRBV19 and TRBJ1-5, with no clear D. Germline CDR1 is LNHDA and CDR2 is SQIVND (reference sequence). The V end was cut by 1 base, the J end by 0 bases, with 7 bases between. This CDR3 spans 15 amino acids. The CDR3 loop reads CASSIAAYSNQPQHF. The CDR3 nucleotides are TGTGCCAGTAGTATAGCGGCTTATAGCAATCAGCCCCAGCATTTT.

CDR3 coding DNA: TGCAGCGCTCTACAGGGCGGGAGTGAAGCTTTCTTT. Translating gives CSALQGGSEAFF. The chain carries TRBV29-1 and TRBJ1-1; D is perhaps TRBD1 (6 bases). The CDR3 spans 12 residues. Germline values: CDR1 SQVTM, CDR2 ANQGSEA. Trimming removed 7 bases from V and 7 bases from J, with 16 bases in between.

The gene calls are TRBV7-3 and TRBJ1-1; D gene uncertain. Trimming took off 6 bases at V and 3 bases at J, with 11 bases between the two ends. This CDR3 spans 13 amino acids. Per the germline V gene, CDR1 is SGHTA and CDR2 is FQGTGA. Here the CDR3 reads CASSPSGYTEAFF. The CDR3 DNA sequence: TGTGCCAGCAGTCCTTCAGGTTACACTGAAGCTTTCTTT.

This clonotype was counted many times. The CDR3 DNA is TGTGCCAGCAGTGAATCCCATGACGCGAATACGCAGTATTTT. It yields the protein CASSESHDANTQYF. This chain joins TRBV25-1 and TRBJ2-3, with no clear D. Germline loops: CDR1 MGHDK, CDR2 SYGVNS. Between the trimmed V and J ends, which lost 1 base and 7 bases, there was a span of 12 bases. The CDR3 length is 14 residues.

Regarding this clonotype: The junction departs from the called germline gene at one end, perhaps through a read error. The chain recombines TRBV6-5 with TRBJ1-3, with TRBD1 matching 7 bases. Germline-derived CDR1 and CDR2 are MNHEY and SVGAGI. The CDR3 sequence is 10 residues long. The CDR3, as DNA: TGTGCCAGCAACCCGGACAGGTCAAATTTT. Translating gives CASNPDRSNF.

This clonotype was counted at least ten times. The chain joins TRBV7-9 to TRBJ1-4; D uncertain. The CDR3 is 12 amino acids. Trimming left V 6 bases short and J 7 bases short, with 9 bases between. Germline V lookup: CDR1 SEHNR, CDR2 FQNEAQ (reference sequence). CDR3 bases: TGTGCCAGCAGTCTGGACGGTGAAAAACTGTTTTTT. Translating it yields CASSLDGEKLFF.